One and the same sample provided the 20 T cell receptor beta chains below, sequenced in a study of cytomegalovirus exposure and HLA in healthy donors. 13 Jbeta primers and 60 Vbeta primers were used for the PCR. The assay was immunoSEQ multiplex PCR, and TCRdb's table has in-frame clones only and misses some. The data contain tens of thousands of clones, around three quarters of them singletons. Material for sequencing was PBMCs. These receptors all stem from a man aged 18 to 30 in good health and CMV-seropositive.

This clone was counted only a few times. The rearrangement links TRBV30 to TRBJ1-2, with TRBD1 matching over 7 bases. V lost 2 bases and J lost 2; bases outside the gene matches: 5. Germline CDR1 is GTSNPN and CDR2 is SVGIG (reference sequence). This CDR3 is built from 14 residues. CDR3 residues: CAWSREQGNYGYTF. The CDR3 DNA reads as TGTGCCTGGAGTAGAGAACAGGGGAACTATGGCTACACCTTC. Filled out from reference TRBV30 and TRBJ1-2, the complete variable domain reads SQTIHQWPATLVQPVGSPLSLECTVEGTSNPNLYWYRQAAGRGLQLLFYSVGIGQISSEVPQNLSASRPQDRQFILSSKKLLLSDSGFYLCAWSREQGNYGYTFGSGTRLTVV.

This sequence joins TRBV7-8 and TRBJ2-5; D not certain. The CDR3 runs to 11 residues. V was trimmed by 6 bases and J by 3 bases, leaving 5 bases between them. Looked up from germline, CDR1 is SGHVS and CDR2 is FQNEAQ. The CDR3 here is CASRAEETQYF. The CDR3 nucleotides are TGTGCCAGCAGGGCCGAAGAGACCCAGTACTTC.

The chain joins TRBV5-1 to TRBJ2-5, with D perhaps TRBD2 (6 bases). The CDR3 runs to 16 residues. Germline values: CDR1 SGHRS, CDR2 YFSETQ. The V end was cut by 0 bases, the J end by 4 bases, with 16 bases between. The chain's CDR3 is CASSLVGGGASETQYF. The CDR3 nucleotides are TGCGCCAGCAGCTTGGTTGGAGGCGGGGCATCAGAGACCCAGTACTTC.

This chain links TRBV10-3 with TRBJ2-7; a weak D match, TRBD2 (5 bases). This CDR3 spans 15 amino acids. Germline V gene sequence: CDR1 ENHRY, CDR2 SYGVKD. V dropped 4 bases and J dropped 8 bases, with 21 bases sitting between them. CDR3 nucleotide sequence: TGTGCCATCAGTGGACGGGATGGTCCCCCGGGGAAGCAGTACTTC. It yields the protein CAISGRDGPPGKQYF.

V gene TRBV2 combines with J gene TRBJ1-1; 7 bases line up with TRBD1. Germline values: CDR1 SNHLY, CDR2 FYNNEI. The ends lost 3 bases at V and 11 bases at J; junction bases unmatched: 9. CDR3 length equals 13 residues. In nucleotides, the CDR3 is TGTGCCAGCAGTGACGGGTTCACAGGGGACGCTTTCTTT. Residues: CASSDGFTGDAFF.

This clone was seen once. This chain joins TRBV6-5 and TRBJ2-5, with a tentative D call TRBD2 (7 bases). Trimming cost V 7 bases and J 4 bases, with 16 bases left between them. This CDR3 region has 14 residues. Germline lookup yields CDR1 MNHEY and CDR2 SVGAGI. CDR3 DNA sequence: TGTGCCAGCAAAGGGGGGGATGCTAGAGAGACCCAGTACTTC. This encodes CASKGGDARETQYF.

The V call is TRBV7-9, the J call TRBJ2-3; no clear D gene. V was shortened by 5 bases and J by 4 bases, with 10 bases between the two germline ends. Germline loops: CDR1 SEHNR, CDR2 FQNEAQ (reference sequence). The CDR3 totals 13 residues. This chain's CDR3 is CASSPRGPDTQYF. In DNA, the CDR3 is TGTGCCAGCAGCCCCCGAGGCCCAGATACGCAGTATTTT. The full variable domain, rest sourced from reference TRBV7-9 and TRBJ2-3, is DTGVSQNPRHKITKRGQNVTFRCDPISEHNRLYWYRQTLGQGPEFLTYFQNEAQLEKSRLLSDRFSAERPKGSFSTLEIQRTEQGDSAMYLCASSPRGPDTQYFGPGTRLTVL.

The chain recombines TRBV2 with TRBJ1-5; 8 nucleotides agree with TRBD1. This CDR3 region has 13 residues. The junction had 2 bases not matched to a gene; V was cut back by 4 bases and J by 6 bases. CDR1 and CDR2 from the germline V gene are SNHLY and FYNNEI. CDR3 nucleotides: TGTGCCAGCAGTGTAGACAGGGGTCAGCCCCAGCATTTT. This gives the protein CASSVDRGQPQHF. Drawing the rest from reference TRBV2 and TRBJ1-5, the complete variable domain is EPEVTQTPSHQVTQMGQEVILRCVPISNHLYFYWYRQILGQKVEFLVSFYNNEISEKSEIFDDQFSVERPDGSNFTLKIRSTKLEDSAMYFCASSVDRGQPQHFGDGTRLSIL.

V usage is TRBV4-1 and J usage is TRBJ2-5; TRBD1 matches at 7 bases. The CDR3 extends over 15 amino acids. Losses at the gene ends were 1 base for V and 1 base for J; bases not matched to a gene: 3. Germline CDR1 and CDR2: MGHRA and YSYEKL. The CDR3 bases are TGCGCCAGCAGCCAAGTTGGGACAGCCCAAGAGACCCAGTACTTC. It is translated as CASSQVGTAQETQYF.

V gene TRBV27 combines with J gene TRBJ1-1, with D possibly matching TRBD1 (6 bases). CDR1 and CDR2 (germline): MNHEY, SMNVEV (reference sequence). Trimming removed 4 bases from V and 0 bases from J, with 9 bases in between. The CDR3 extends over 14 amino acids. The CDR3, as DNA: TGTGCCAGCAGTTGGCGGGGGCTGAACACTGAAGCTTTCTTT. Translating gives CASSWRGLNTEAFF.

This clone came up once. This chain links TRBV30 with TRBJ1-1, with D maybe TRBD1 (5 bases). V dropped 5 bases and J dropped 3 bases, with 10 bases sitting between them. The CDR3 consists of 12 residues. Germline CDR1 is GTSNPN and CDR2 is SVGIG (reference sequence). In nucleotides, the CDR3 is TGTGCCTGGGTAACAGGATACACTGAAGCTTTCTTT. Translating gives CAWVTGYTEAFF.

This sequence joins TRBV15 and TRBJ2-1; the match to TRBD1 covers 11 bases. The germline CDR1 and CDR2 sequences are LNHNV and YYDKDF (reference sequence). The V and J ends lost 4 bases and 9 bases, in that order; junction bases with no gene match: 5. The CDR3 runs to 14 residues. As DNA, the CDR3 is TGTGCCACCAGCAAGGACAGGGGGCAGGGTGAGCAGTTCTTC. The encoded protein is CATSKDRGQGEQFF.

The V call is TRBV11-2, the J call TRBJ1-5, with D unclear. V lost 4 bases, J lost 3 bases, and 10 bases lay in between. Per the germline V gene, CDR1 is SGHAT and CDR2 is FQNNGV. The CDR3 totals 14 residues. The CDR3 DNA follows: TGTGCCAGCAGCTCTACGGGTTCCAATCAGCCCCAGCATTTT. It specifies CASSSTGSNQPQHF.

The chain employs TRBV7-2 and TRBJ2-7; the D gene is possibly TRBD1 (5 bases). CDR3 length equals 16 residues. V was trimmed by 0 bases and J by 3 bases, leaving 15 bases between them. Germline V CDR1 and CDR2: SGHTA, FQGNSA. The CDR3: CASSLAIGAGNYEQYF. The CDR3 nucleotides are TGTGCCAGCAGCTTAGCGATAGGGGCTGGAAACTACGAGCAGTACTTC.

This chain uses TRBV7-9 with TRBJ1-5; D might be TRBD1 (6 bases). The CDR3 is 16 residues long. V was cut by 4 bases and J by 4 bases, with 17 bases left in between. Germline CDR1 and CDR2: SEHNR and FQNEAQ (reference sequence). The CDR3 nucleotides read TGTGCCAGCAGCTCCACGACAGGTTTAACGAATCAGCCCCAGCATTTT. Translated, it gives CASSSTTGLTNQPQHF.

The V gene is TRBV30, the J gene TRBJ1-2; the D gene is possibly TRBD1 (6 bases). Trimming removed 4 bases at V and 5 bases at J, with 20 bases between. CDR1 and CDR2 (germline): GTSNPN, SVGIG (reference sequence). The CDR3 covers 15 residues. CDR3 nucleotide sequence: TGTGCCTGGAACGGATACGGACAGTCTCTATATGGCTACACCTTC. It codes for CAWNGYGQSLYGYTF.

V gene TRBV19 combines with J gene TRBJ2-1; a possible D gene is TRBD2 (7 bases). The CDR3 is made up of 12 amino acids. CDR1 and CDR2 from the germline V gene are LNHDA and SQIVND (reference sequence). V was trimmed by 9 bases and J by 8 bases, leaving 14 bases between them. CDR3 nucleotide sequence: TGTGCCAGCCGAAGGGGGGGGGATGAGCAGTTCTTC. Amino acid sequence: CASRRGGDEQFF.

The chain is built from TRBV14 and TRBJ2-2, with 8 nucleotides matching TRBD1. Germline CDR1 reads SGHDN; CDR2 reads FVKESK. V lost 3 bases and J lost 8; bases outside the gene matches: 2. There are 13 residues in the CDR3. The CDR3 nucleotides read TGTGCCAGCAGCCAGGACAGGGCTGGGGAGCTGTTTTTT. As protein: CASSQDRAGELFF.

The chain carries TRBV23-1 and TRBJ1-5; 7 bases are a match to TRBD1. TRBV23-1 is given ORF status, its function remaining uncertain. The ends lost 3 bases at V and 3 bases at J; junction bases unmatched: 5. The CDR3 spans 15 residues. The DNA for the CDR3 is TGCGCCAGCAGTCACCCGACAGGGCACAATCAGCCCCAGCATTTT. Protein sequence: CASSHPTGHNQPQHF.

V usage is TRBV6-1 and J usage is TRBJ2-7; tentative D call: TRBD1 (5 bases). The CDR3 contains 15 residues. The V end was cut by 1 base, the J end by 2 bases, with 12 bases between. In germline, CDR1 is MNHNS, CDR2 SASEGT. The CDR3 protein is CASSEVYRFPYEQYF. The DNA of the CDR3 is TGTGCCAGCAGTGAAGTATACAGGTTCCCCTACGAGCAGTACTTC.